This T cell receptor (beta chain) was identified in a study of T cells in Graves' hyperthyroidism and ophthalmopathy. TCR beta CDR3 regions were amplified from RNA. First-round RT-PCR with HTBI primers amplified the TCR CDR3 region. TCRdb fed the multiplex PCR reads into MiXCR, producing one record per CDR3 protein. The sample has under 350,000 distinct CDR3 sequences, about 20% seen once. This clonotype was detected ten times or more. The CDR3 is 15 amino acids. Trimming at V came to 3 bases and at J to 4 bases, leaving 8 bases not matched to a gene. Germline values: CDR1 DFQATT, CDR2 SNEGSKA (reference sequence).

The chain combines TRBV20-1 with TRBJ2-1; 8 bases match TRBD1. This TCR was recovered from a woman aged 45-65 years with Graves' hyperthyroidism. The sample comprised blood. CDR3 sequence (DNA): TGCAGTGCTAGCGCGACAGGGGACCTGTACAATGAGCAGTTCTTC. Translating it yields CSASATGDLYNEQFF.